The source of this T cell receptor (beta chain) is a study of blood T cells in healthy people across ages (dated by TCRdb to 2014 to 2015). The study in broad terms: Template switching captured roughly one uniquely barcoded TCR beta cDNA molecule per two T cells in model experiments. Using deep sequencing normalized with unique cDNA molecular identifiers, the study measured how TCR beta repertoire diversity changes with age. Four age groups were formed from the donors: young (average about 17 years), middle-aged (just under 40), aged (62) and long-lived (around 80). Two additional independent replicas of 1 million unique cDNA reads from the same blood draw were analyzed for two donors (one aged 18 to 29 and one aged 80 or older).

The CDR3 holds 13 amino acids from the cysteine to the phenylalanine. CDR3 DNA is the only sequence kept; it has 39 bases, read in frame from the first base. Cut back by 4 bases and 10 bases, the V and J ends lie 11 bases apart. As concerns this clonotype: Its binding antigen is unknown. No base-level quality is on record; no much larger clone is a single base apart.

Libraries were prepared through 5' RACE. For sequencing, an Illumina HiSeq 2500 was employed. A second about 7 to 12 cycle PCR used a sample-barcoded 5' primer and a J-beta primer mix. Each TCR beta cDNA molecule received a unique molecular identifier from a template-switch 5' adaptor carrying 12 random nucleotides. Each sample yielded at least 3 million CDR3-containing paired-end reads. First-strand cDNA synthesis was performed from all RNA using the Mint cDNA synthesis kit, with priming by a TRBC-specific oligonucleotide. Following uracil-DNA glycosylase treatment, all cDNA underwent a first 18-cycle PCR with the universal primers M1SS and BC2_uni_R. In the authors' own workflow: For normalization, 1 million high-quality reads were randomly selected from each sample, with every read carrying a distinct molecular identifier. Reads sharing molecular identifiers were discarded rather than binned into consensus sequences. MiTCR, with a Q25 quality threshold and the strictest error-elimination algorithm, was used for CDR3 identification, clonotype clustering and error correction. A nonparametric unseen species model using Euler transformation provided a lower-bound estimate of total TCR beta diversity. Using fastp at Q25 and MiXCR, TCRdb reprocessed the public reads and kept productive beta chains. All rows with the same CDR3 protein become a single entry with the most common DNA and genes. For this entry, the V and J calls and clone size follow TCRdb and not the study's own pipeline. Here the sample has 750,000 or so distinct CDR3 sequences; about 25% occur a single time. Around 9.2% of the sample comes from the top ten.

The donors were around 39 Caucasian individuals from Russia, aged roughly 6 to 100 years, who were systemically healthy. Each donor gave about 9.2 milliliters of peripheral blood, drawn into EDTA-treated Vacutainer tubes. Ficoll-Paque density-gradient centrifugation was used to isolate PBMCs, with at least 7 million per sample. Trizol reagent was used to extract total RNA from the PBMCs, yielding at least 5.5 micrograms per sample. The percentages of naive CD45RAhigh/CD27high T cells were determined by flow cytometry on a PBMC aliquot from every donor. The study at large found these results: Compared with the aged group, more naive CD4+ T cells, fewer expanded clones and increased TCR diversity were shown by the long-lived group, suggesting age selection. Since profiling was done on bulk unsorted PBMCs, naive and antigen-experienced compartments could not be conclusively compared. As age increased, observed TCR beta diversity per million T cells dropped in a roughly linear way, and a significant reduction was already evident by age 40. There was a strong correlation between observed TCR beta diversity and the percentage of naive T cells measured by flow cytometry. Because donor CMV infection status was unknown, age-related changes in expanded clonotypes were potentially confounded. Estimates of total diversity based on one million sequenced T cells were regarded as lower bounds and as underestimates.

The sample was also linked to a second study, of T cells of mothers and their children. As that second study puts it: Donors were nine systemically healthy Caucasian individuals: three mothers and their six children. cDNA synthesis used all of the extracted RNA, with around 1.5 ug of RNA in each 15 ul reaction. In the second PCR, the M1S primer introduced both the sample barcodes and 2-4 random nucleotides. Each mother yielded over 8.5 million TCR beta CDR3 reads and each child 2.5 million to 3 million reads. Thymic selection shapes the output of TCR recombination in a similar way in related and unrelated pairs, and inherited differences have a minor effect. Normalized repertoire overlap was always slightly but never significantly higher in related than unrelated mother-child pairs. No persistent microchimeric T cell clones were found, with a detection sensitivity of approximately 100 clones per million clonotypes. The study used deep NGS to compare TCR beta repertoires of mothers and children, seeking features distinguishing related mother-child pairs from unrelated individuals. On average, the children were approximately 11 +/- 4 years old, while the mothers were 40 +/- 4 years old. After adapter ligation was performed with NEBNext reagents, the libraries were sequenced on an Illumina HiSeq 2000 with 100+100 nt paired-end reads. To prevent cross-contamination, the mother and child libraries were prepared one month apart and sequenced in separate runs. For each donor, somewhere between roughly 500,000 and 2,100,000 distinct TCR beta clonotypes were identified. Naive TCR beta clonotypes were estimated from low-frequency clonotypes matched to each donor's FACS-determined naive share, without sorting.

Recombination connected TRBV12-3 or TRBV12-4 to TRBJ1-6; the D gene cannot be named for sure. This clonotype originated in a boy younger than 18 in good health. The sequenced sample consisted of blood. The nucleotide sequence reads TGTGCCAGCAGTTCTGAATCCCAGTCACCCCTCCACTTT. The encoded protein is CASSSESQSPLHF.